This is a list of T cell receptor beta chains from one sample in a study of regulatory T cells in long-lasting Graves disease. TCRdb passed the multiplex PCR reads through MiXCR, listing each CDR3 protein once. The sample holds around 450,000 distinct CDR3 sequences; roughly 21% are singletons and the top ten take more than 6%. Here the sequenced sample was peripheral blood mononuclear cells (PBMCs), taken when the disease was refractory, from a patient treated with antithyroid drugs. All receptors come from a female donor with Graves disease. CDR3s include the opening cysteine and the closing phenylalanine or tryptophan. Fields, in order: V gene, clone size, D gene, J gene, CDR3 protein, CDR3 DNA. The D gene is left open where the match is weak. Not every row has a clone size; where given, it reads once, few, many or a size class.

V: TRBV7-9; size: -; D: TRBD2; J: TRBJ2-1; CDR3: CASSPRPSGTQFF; DNA: TGTGCCAGCAGCCCGAGACCTAGCGGAACGCAGTTCTTC
V: TRBV12-3/TRBV12-4; size: many; D: -; J: TRBJ1-1; CDR3: CASSPHQANTEAFF; DNA: TGTGCCAGCAGTCCCCACCAAGCGAACACTGAAGCTTTCTTT
V: TRBV28; size: many; D: TRBD1; J: TRBJ1-5; CDR3: CASSPGGRGNQPQHF; DNA: TGTGCCAGCAGTCCAGGGGGTAGGGGCAATCAGCCCCAGCATTTT
V: TRBV7-6; size: -; D: TRBD1; J: TRBJ1-5; CDR3: CASSLFGQGASNQPQHF; DNA: TGTGCCAGCAGCTTGTTCGGACAGGGGGCGTCCAATCAGCCCCAGCATTTT
V: TRBV12-5; size: many; D: -; J: TRBJ1-4; CDR3: CASGVGGLAPEKLFF; DNA: TGTGCTAGTGGTGTGGGAGGACTGGCTCCTGAAAAACTGTTTTTT
V: TRBV5-6; size: many; D: -; J: TRBJ1-1; CDR3: CASTSGNTEAFF; DNA: TGTGCCAGCACATCGGGGAACACTGAAGCTTTCTTT
V: TRBV12-3/TRBV12-4; size: -; D: -; J: TRBJ1-5; CDR3: CASSLAEYERQPQHF; DNA: TGTGCCAGCAGTTTAGCGGAGTATGAGCGGCAGCCCCAGCATTTT
V: TRBV29-1; size: -; D: -; J: TRBJ1-2; CDR3: CSAEAPTFNYGYTF; DNA: TGCAGCGCCGAAGCCCCCACATTTAACTATGGCTACACCTTC
V: TRBV28; size: many; D: -; J: TRBJ1-6; CDR3: CASRGVLSSYNSPLHF; DNA: TGTGCCAGCAGGGGGGTACTAAGCTCCTATAATTCACCCCTCCACTTT
V: TRBV5-1; size: many; D: -; J: TRBJ2-5; CDR3: CASSPGTGPGTQYF; DNA: TGCGCCAGCAGCCCGGGGACGGGACCAGGGACCCAGTACTTC
V: TRBV7-8; size: -; D: TRBD2; J: TRBJ2-7; CDR3: CASSLVRAGGSYEQYF; DNA: TGTGCCAGCAGCTTAGTTCGGGCGGGAGGGTCCTACGAGCAGTACTTC
V: TRBV4-1; size: few; D: -; J: TRBJ1-6; CDR3: CASSPGVPYGSPLHF; DNA: TGCGCCAGCAGCCCAGGGGTCCCCTACGGTTCACCCCTCCACTTT
V: TRBV27; size: many; D: TRBD1; J: TRBJ1-4; CDR3: CASLGTGEDEKLFF; DNA: TGTGCCAGTTTGGGAACAGGGGAGGATGAAAAACTGTTTTTT
V: TRBV7-2; size: few; D: TRBD1; J: TRBJ1-3; CDR3: CASSLVGQGGNTIYF; DNA: TGTGCCAGCAGCTTAGTAGGACAGGGTGGAAACACCATATATTTT
V: TRBV15; size: many; D: TRBD2; J: TRBJ2-5; CDR3: CATSMNPRGGQETQYF; DNA: TGTGCCACCAGCATGAACCCTAGGGGAGGGCAAGAGACCCAGTACTTC
V: TRBV15; size: many; D: -; J: TRBJ1-5; CDR3: CATSRDWGQESNQPQHF; DNA: TGTGCCACCAGCAGAGATTGGGGGCAGGAAAGCAATCAGCCCCAGCATTTT
V: TRBV28; size: -; D: -; J: TRBJ1-2; CDR3: CASSSWDYGCTF; DNA: TGTGCCAGCAGTTCGTGGGACTATGGCTGCACCTTC
V: TRBV15; size: -; D: -; J: TRBJ2-7; CDR3: CATSLDDYEQYF; DNA: TGTGCCACCAGTCTGGACGATTACGAGCAGTACTTC
V: TRBV10-3; size: -; D: -; J: TRBJ1-2; CDR3: CAIPRTGDYGYTF; DNA: TGTGCCATCCCGAGAACGGGAGACTATGGCTACACCTTC
V: TRBV13; size: few; D: TRBD1; J: TRBJ2-7; CDR3: CASSFGQGQYF; DNA: TGTGCCAGCAGCTTTGGACAGGGACAGTACTTC
V: TRBV6-1; size: many; D: TRBD1; J: TRBJ2-7; CDR3: CASSSGQGSSYEQYF; DNA: TGTGCCAGCAGCTCCGGACAGGGGAGCTCCTACGAGCAGTACTTC
V: TRBV27; size: few; D: TRBD1; J: TRBJ1-1; CDR3: CASSAHPRGPEAFF; DNA: TGTGCCAGCAGTGCACACCCCAGGGGGCCTGAAGCTTTCTTT
V: TRBV29-1; size: -; D: TRBD1; J: TRBJ2-5; CDR3: CSVEGTGAEETQYF; DNA: TGCAGCGTTGAAGGGACAGGGGCGGAAGAGACCCAGTACTTC
V: TRBV7-2; size: -; D: -; J: TRBJ1-2; CDR3: CASSLFSGASVDGYTF; DNA: TGTGCCAGCAGCTTATTCTCGGGGGCGTCAGTAGATGGCTACACCTTC
V: TRBV19; size: many; D: -; J: TRBJ1-2; CDR3: CASSTTGIGYTF; DNA: TGTGCCAGTAGTACCACAGGGATCGGCTACACCTTC
V: TRBV7-3; size: many; D: TRBD1; J: TRBJ1-4; CDR3: CASSPSGQNNEKLFF; DNA: TGTGCCAGCAGCCCCTCGGGACAGAACAATGAAAAACTGTTTTTT
V: TRBV2; size: many; D: TRBD1; J: TRBJ2-1; CDR3: CASSPRQGSYNEQFF; DNA: TGTGCCAGCAGTCCGAGACAGGGATCCTACAATGAGCAGTTCTTC
V: TRBV28; size: -; D: TRBD2; J: TRBJ2-4; CDR3: CASLPGLAGVPQYF; DNA: TGTGCCAGCCTCCCGGGACTAGCGGGGGTCCCCCAGTACTTC
V: TRBV30; size: -; D: -; J: TRBJ2-4; CDR3: CAWSLGILAKNIQYF; DNA: TGTGCCTGGAGTTTGGGGATTTTGGCCAAAAACATTCAGTACTTC
V: TRBV12-3/TRBV12-4; size: many; D: TRBD1; J: TRBJ2-7; CDR3: CASSSRQGGYEQYF; DNA: TGTGCCAGCAGTTCTCGACAGGGGGGCTACGAGCAGTACTTC
V: TRBV27; size: many; D: -; J: TRBJ1-4; CDR3: CASRGSLREKLFF; DNA: TGTGCCAGCAGAGGGTCCCTCCGGGAAAAACTGTTTTTT
V: TRBV29-1; size: many; D: -; J: TRBJ1-2; CDR3: CSVEAGGAPNYGYTF; DNA: TGCAGCGTTGAAGCCGGGGGAGCCCCTAACTATGGCTACACCTTC
V: TRBV28; size: many; D: -; J: TRBJ2-5; CDR3: CASNGQPLQETQYF; DNA: TGTGCCAGCAATGGACAGCCTTTACAAGAGACCCAGTACTTC
V: TRBV2; size: many; D: TRBD1; J: TRBJ1-4; CDR3: CATGTALNEKLFF; DNA: TGTGCCACCGGGACAGCTCTCAATGAAAAACTGTTTTTT
V: TRBV19; size: -; D: -; J: TRBJ2-5; CDR3: CASSGSLEETQYF; DNA: TGTGCCAGTAGTGGGTCCCTGGAAGAGACCCAGTACTTC
V: TRBV5-5; size: few; D: -; J: TRBJ1-2; CDR3: CASSSGTLLLRYGYTF; DNA: TGTGCCAGCAGCTCAGGGACACTGTTACTTCGCTATGGCTACACCTTC
V: TRBV13; size: many; D: TRBD2; J: TRBJ2-7; CDR3: CASSLLAGGLDEQYF; DNA: TGTGCCAGCAGCCTACTAGCGGGAGGGTTGGACGAGCAGTACTTC
V: TRBV7-3; size: many; D: TRBD1; J: TRBJ1-2; CDR3: CASSQYLTGVSGYTF; DNA: TGTGCCAGCAGTCAATACCTGACAGGGGTCTCCGGCTACACCTTC
V: TRBV20-1; size: -; D: -; J: TRBJ1-1; CDR3: CSARAKTRNTEAFF; DNA: TGCAGTGCTAGAGCGAAGACAAGGAACACTGAAGCTTTCTTT
V: TRBV19; size: -; D: -; J: TRBJ2-1; CDR3: CASSIGSLANNEQFF; DNA: TGTGCCAGTAGTATAGGGTCCCTAGCGAACAATGAGCAGTTCTTC
V: TRBV10-3; size: many; D: -; J: TRBJ1-5; CDR3: CAISEEAFSNQPQHF; DNA: TGTGCCATCAGTGAGGAGGCGTTTAGCAATCAGCCCCAGCATTTT
V: TRBV6-1; size: many; D: -; J: TRBJ2-5; CDR3: CASSPGHPQETQYF; DNA: TGTGCCAGCAGTCCTGGACACCCACAAGAGACCCAGTACTTC
V: TRBV29-1; size: -; D: -; J: TRBJ1-1; CDR3: CSAEDSVNTEAFF; DNA: TGCAGCGCCGAGGACAGTGTGAACACTGAAGCTTTCTTT
V: TRBV28; size: many; D: TRBD1; J: TRBJ1-1; CDR3: CASSLGTGVSMNTEAFF; DNA: TGTGCCAGCAGTTTAGGGACAGGGGTATCCATGAACACTGAAGCTTTCTTT
V: TRBV24-1; size: many; D: -; J: TRBJ2-2; CDR3: CATAPGTGELFF; DNA: TGTGCCACTGCCCCCGGGACCGGGGAGCTGTTTTTT
V: TRBV12-3/TRBV12-4; size: few; D: -; J: TRBJ1-5; CDR3: CASVAQGQPQHF; DNA: TGTGCCAGCGTCGCACAGGGTCAGCCCCAGCATTTT
V: TRBV5-1; size: few; D: -; J: TRBJ2-5; CDR3: CASSLTGAVRETQYF; DNA: TGCGCCAGCAGCTTGACTGGGGCTGTAAGGGAGACCCAGTACTTC
V: TRBV19; size: -; D: -; J: TRBJ1-1; CDR3: CASTWTLGTEAFF; DNA: TGTGCCAGTACCTGGACCCTGGGGACTGAAGCTTTCTTT
V: TRBV7-6; size: many; D: TRBD1; J: TRBJ2-5; CDR3: CASSSRTGKTRETQYF; DNA: TGTGCCAGCAGCTCGCGGACAGGAAAAACAAGGGAGACCCAGTACTTC